The 30 T cell receptor beta chains reported below all come from one sample, sequenced in a study of cytomegalovirus exposure and HLA in healthy donors. In the PCR, 60 Vbeta and 13 Jbeta primers were used. TCRdb's table, derived via immunoSEQ multiplex PCR, lists solely in-frame clones and lacks some. The profile shows roughly 140,000 clones, around 80% of them singletons. The sequenced sample consisted of PBMCs. The receptor set was obtained from a man younger than 45 in good health and CMV-seropositive.

The chain employs TRBV6-5 and TRBJ2-3, with a possible D match to TRBD2 (6 bases). CDR3 length: 16 amino acids. In germline, CDR1 is MNHEY, CDR2 SVGAGI. V dropped 2 bases and J dropped 0 bases, with 12 bases sitting between them. CDR3 DNA sequence: TGTGCCAGCAGTTACGGGCGGGATCCTAGCACAGATACGCAGTATTTT. It codes for CASSYGRDPSTDTQYF.

The chain employs TRBV27 and TRBJ2-7; 7 nucleotides line up with TRBD2. After removal of 3 bases from V and 3 bases from J, the junction contained 8 bases not matched to a gene. The CDR3 is 15 residues long. Germline V lookup: CDR1 MNHEY, CDR2 SMNVEV (reference sequence). The CDR3 region has the DNA TGTGCCAGCAGTTTGAGCGGGGTCCCCTACTACGAGCAGTACTTC. Protein product: CASSLSGVPYYEQYF.

This clone was detected only once. The chain links TRBV27 to TRBJ2-7; tentatively, D is TRBD2 (6 bases). Trimming pared 6 bases from V and 6 bases from J, leaving 18 bases between. Germline V CDR1 and CDR2: MNHEY, SMNVEV (reference sequence). The CDR3 is 14 amino acids. The CDR3 region has the DNA TGTGCCAGCAGACCTCTGGGACTCATCCTCGAGCAGTACTTC. Translating it yields CASRPLGLILEQYF.

This clone was seen a handful of times. This rearrangement joins TRBV6-6 to TRBJ2-5; D possibly corresponds to TRBD2 (5 bases). CDR3 length equals 13 residues. Germline values: CDR1 MNHNY, CDR2 SVGAGI (reference sequence). V lost 2 bases and J lost 2, with 6 bases in between. The CDR3 loop is CASSYQRQETQYF. In DNA, the CDR3 is TGTGCCAGCAGTTACCAGCGGCAAGAGACCCAGTACTTC.

This clone was observed once. The chain uses TRBV6-5 and TRBJ1-1; unclear D gene. The CDR3 is made up of 13 amino acids. The germline gives CDR1 MNHEY, CDR2 SVGAGI. The germline V and J ends were trimmed by 6 bases and 4 bases, with 12 bases remaining between them. CDR3 sequence reads: CASSRAMVTEAFF. The CDR3 bases are TGTGCCAGCAGCCGCGCCATGGTCACTGAAGCTTTCTTT.

The chain couples TRBV2 to TRBJ2-1, with 9 bases identical to TRBD1. CDR1 SNHLY and CDR2 FYNNEI come from the germline V gene. J gave up 7 bases and V 7 bases, and 11 bases lay outside the gene matches. The CDR3 covers 15 residues. CDR3 residues: CASTSGTGPHNEQFF. For the CDR3, the DNA is TGTGCCAGCACCTCCGGGACAGGGCCCCATAATGAGCAGTTCTTC. The full variable domain, with the rest looked up from reference TRBV2 and TRBJ2-1, is EPEVTQTPSHQVTQMGQEVILRCVPISNHLYFYWYRQILGQKVEFLVSFYNNEISEKSEIFDDQFSVERPDGSNFTLKIRSTKLEDSAMYFCASTSGTGPHNEQFFGPGTRLTVL.

The J gene is TRBJ2-7, the V gene TRBV27; weak D call: TRBD1 (5 bases). V was shortened by 8 bases and J by 2 bases, with 16 bases between the two germline ends. Per germline, CDR1 MNHEY and CDR2 SMNVEV (reference sequence). The CDR3 consists of 14 residues. CDR3 region: CASRPGLTTYEQYF. Written as DNA, the CDR3 is TGTGCCAGCCGACCAGGGCTGACGACCTACGAGCAGTACTTC.

The chain employs TRBV19 and TRBJ1-2; the D is unclear. Germline CDR1 and CDR2: LNHDA and SQIVND (reference sequence). This CDR3 region has 14 residues. The V gene lost 7 bases and the J gene lost 2 bases, with 14 bases spanning the gap. CDR3 in DNA: TGTGCCAGTACACCCACCGTCCTAAACTATGGCTACACCTTC. This gives the protein CASTPTVLNYGYTF.

The rearrangement uses TRBV28 and TRBJ1-2; TRBD1 aligns across 7 bases. Per the germline V gene, CDR1 is MDHEN and CDR2 is SYDVKM. The CDR3 runs to 13 residues. Trimming took 6 bases from V and 6 from J; bases not matched to a gene: 7. The CDR3 region is CASRLQGRDGYTF. The DNA for the CDR3 is TGTGCCAGCAGATTACAGGGGCGGGATGGCTACACCTTC.

The chain uses TRBV27 and TRBJ1-5, with D unclear. Trimming took off 2 bases at V and 0 bases at J, with 5 bases between the two ends. This CDR3 region has 14 residues. Germline V lookup: CDR1 MNHEY, CDR2 SMNVEV (reference sequence). In nucleotides, the CDR3 is TGTGCCAGCAGTTTACCAGGTAGCAATCAGCCCCAGCATTTT. It encodes CASSLPGSNQPQHF.

This clone was counted only a few times. V is TRBV30 and J is TRBJ1-2; no clear D gene. CDR1 is GTSNPN, CDR2 SVGIG, per germline (reference sequence). The V gene lost 3 bases and the J gene lost 1 base, with 9 bases spanning the gap. The CDR3 is 13 residues long. For the CDR3, the DNA is TGTGCCTGGAGGCGTAATATTAACTATGGCTACACCTTC. Translated: CAWRRNINYGYTF.

CDR3 nucleotides: TGTGCCAGCTCACTGGGACAGGTGGAGGGCTACACCTTC. Protein sequence: CASSLGQVEGYTF. The rearrangement joins TRBV18 to TRBJ1-2, with 8 positions matching TRBD1. The CDR3 is 13 amino acids. V lost 4 bases and J lost 8; bases outside the gene matches: 6. The germline V gene encodes CDR1 KGHSH and CDR2 LQKENI.

V and J are TRBV11-2 and TRBJ2-1; D may be TRBD1 (7 bases). The CDR3 covers 13 residues. V was pared by 0 bases and J by 8 bases, with 8 bases between. CDR1 is SGHAT, CDR2 FQNNGV, per germline. The CDR3 spells CASSLDRGDEQFF. The DNA for the CDR3 is TGTGCCAGCAGCTTAGACAGGGGGGATGAGCAGTTCTTC.

This clone was seen only a few times. J is TRBJ2-5 and V is TRBV30; 9 positions match TRBD2. The CDR3 spans 12 residues. The germline gives CDR1 GTSNPN, CDR2 SVGIG (reference sequence). J lost 7 bases, V lost 3 bases, and 3 bases had no gene match. The DNA for the CDR3 is TGTGCCTGGAGCGGCGGGGGGGTGACCCAGTACTTC. It yields the protein CAWSGGGVTQYF.

The gene calls are TRBV27 and TRBJ1-2; 11 nucleotides agree with TRBD1. Trimming cost V 4 bases and J 5 bases; bases outside gene matches: 3. Looked up from germline, CDR1 is MNHEY and CDR2 is SMNVEV (reference sequence). CDR3 length: 14 residues. For the CDR3, the DNA is TGTGCCAGCAGTTCCGGGACAGGGGGGTATGGCTACACCTTC. Protein: CASSSGTGGYGYTF.

This clone came up once. This chain uses TRBV27 with TRBJ1-1; D is unresolved. Germline CDR1 is MNHEY and CDR2 is SMNVEV (reference sequence). CDR3 length: 13 amino acids. Trimming took off 5 bases at V and 0 bases at J, with 7 bases between the two ends. In nucleotides, the CDR3 is TGTGCCAGCAGTACGGTACTGAACACTGAAGCTTTCTTT. Protein sequence: CASSTVLNTEAFF.

The chain carries TRBV28 and TRBJ1-6; D is possibly TRBD1 (6 bases). The CDR3 covers 14 residues. Trimming left V 3 bases short and J 10 bases short, with 13 bases between. Germline V gene lookup returns CDR1 MDHEN and CDR2 SYDVKM. CDR3 protein: CASSFGQGKSPLHF. CDR3 DNA: TGTGCCAGCAGTTTTGGGCAGGGGAAATCACCCCTCCACTTT.

The chain carries TRBV21-1 and TRBJ2-7; TRBD2, the table's D call, lacks a check against the DNA. TRBV21-1 is a pseudogene segment. The CDR3 consists of 16 residues. The CDR3 loop is CASRSGGAPPQYEQYF. CDR3 DNA sequence: TGTGCCAGCAGATCAGGCGGGGCCCCTCCACAGTACGAGCAGTACTTC.

The rearrangement uses TRBV7-6 and TRBJ1-2; 7 bases fit TRBD1. Trimming removed 4 bases from V and 3 bases from J; junction bases left unmatched: 5. The CDR3 totals 14 residues. Germline-derived CDR1 and CDR2 are SGHVS and FNYEAQ. CDR3: CASSSGTAYYGYTF. CDR3 coding DNA: TGTGCCAGCAGCTCGGGGACAGCTTACTATGGCTACACCTTC. Full variable domain (rest looked up from reference TRBV7-6 and TRBJ1-2): GAGVSQSPRYKVTKRGQDVALRCDPISGHVSLYWYRQALGQGPEFLTYFNYEAQQDKSGLPNDRFSAERPEGSISTLTIQRTEQRDSAMYRCASSSGTAYYGYTFGSGTRLTVV.

The V call is TRBV5-6, the J call TRBJ2-3; maybe TRBD2 (6 bases). In germline, CDR1 is SGHDT, CDR2 YYEEEE. The length of the CDR3 is 16 residues. Trimming shortened V by 5 bases and J by 2 bases, and 18 bases separated the two germline ends. This chain's CDR3 is CASSYGGSGFTDTQYF. CDR3 coding DNA: TGTGCCAGCAGTTATGGTGGTAGCGGATTCACAGATACGCAGTATTTT. Combining the CDR3 with reference TRBV5-6 and TRBJ2-3 gives the whole variable domain DAGVTQSPTHLIKTRGQQVTLRCSPKSGHDTVSWYQQALGQGPQFIFQYYEEEERQRGNFPDRFSGHQFPNYSSELNVNALLLGDSALYLCASSYGGSGFTDTQYFGPGTRLTVL.

This clone has just one count. One end of the junction fails to match germline, which may point to a read error. The V gene is TRBV5-1, the J gene TRBJ2-6; 8 bases are a match to TRBD1. Germline V CDR1 and CDR2: SGHRS, YFSETQ. The CDR3 runs to 17 residues. The CDR3 region has the DNA TGCGCCAGCAGCTGGCAGGGGGCGTACTCTGGGGCCAACGGCCTGACTTTC. Translation: CASSWQGAYSGANGLTF.

The V gene is TRBV6-5, the J gene TRBJ1-2; 7 bases fit TRBD1. This CDR3 region has 15 residues. CDR1 is MNHEY and CDR2 is SVGAGI in the germline V gene. V gave up 0 bases and J gave up 0 bases; unmatched junction bases: 1. CDR3 sequence (DNA): TGTGCCAGCAGTTACTCGGGACAGACTAACTATGGCTACACCTTC. Amino acids: CASSYSGQTNYGYTF.

The chain is built from TRBV7-9 and TRBJ1-4; 10 bases match TRBD1. CDR3 length: 15 amino acids. The ends lost 5 bases at V and 8 bases at J; junction bases unmatched: 8. CDR1 and CDR2 (germline): SEHNR, FQNEAQ (reference sequence). CDR3 sequence: CASSRQGAGREKLFF. The CDR3 nucleotides are TGTGCCAGCAGCCGACAGGGGGCTGGTAGGGAAAAACTGTTTTTT.

This sequence joins TRBV4-1 and TRBJ1-2; D may be TRBD1 (5 bases). This CDR3 spans 15 amino acids. V dropped 1 base and J dropped 0 bases, with 9 bases sitting between them. Per the germline V gene, CDR1 is MGHRA and CDR2 is YSYEKL. CDR3 region: CASSQATVANYGYTF. CDR3 DNA sequence: TGCGCCAGCAGCCAAGCGACAGTTGCTAACTATGGCTACACCTTC.

The chain combines TRBV6-1 with TRBJ1-1; D ambiguous. Trimming removed 2 bases from V and 0 bases from J, with 7 bases in between. The V gene's germline CDR1 is MNHNS and CDR2 SASEGT. This CDR3 spans 14 amino acids. CDR3 in amino acids: CASSEIPVNTEAFF. In DNA form, the CDR3 reads TGTGCCAGCAGTGAAATTCCGGTGAACACTGAAGCTTTCTTT.

V gene TRBV27 combines with J gene TRBJ2-2; maybe TRBD1 (5 bases). CDR1 MNHEY and CDR2 SMNVEV come from the germline V gene (reference sequence). The germline V and J ends were trimmed by 3 bases and 8 bases, with 16 bases remaining between them. This CDR3 spans 15 amino acids. CDR3 residues: CASSLTPQGRGELFF. Written as DNA, the CDR3 is TGTGCCAGCAGTTTGACCCCTCAGGGCCGAGGGGAGCTGTTTTTT.

This sequence joins TRBV27 and TRBJ2-7; D is ambiguous. The germline V gene encodes CDR1 MNHEY and CDR2 SMNVEV (reference sequence). The CDR3 contains 16 residues. V shed 0 bases and J shed 4 bases, with 16 bases lying between them. CDR3 in amino acids: CASSLSRVGEFYEQYF. For the CDR3, the DNA is TGTGCCAGCAGTTTATCCAGAGTCGGAGAGTTTTACGAGCAGTACTTC.

The V gene is TRBV21-1, the J gene TRBJ2-3; TRBD2 reflects the table's D call only, with no check against the DNA. TRBV21-1 is marked as a pseudogene. This CDR3 contains 16 residues. The CDR3 nucleotides read TGTGCCAGCAGCAGTTCAATTGTCCGGGGCACAGATACGCAGTATTTT. Residues: CASSSSIVRGTDTQYF.

The chain joins TRBV5-1 to TRBJ2-4; TRBD2 aligns across 7 bases. There are 16 residues in the CDR3. J was trimmed by 3 bases and V by 4 bases; bases with no gene match: 10. Germline CDR1 reads SGHRS; CDR2 reads YFSETQ. In nucleotides, the CDR3 is TGCGCCAGCAGCCCCGCCTTCCCTAGCGGCAAAAACATTCAGTACTTC. Translated, it gives CASSPAFPSGKNIQYF.

The V gene is TRBV19, the J gene TRBJ1-1, with a possible D match to TRBD1 (6 bases). CDR3 size: 13 residues. Trimming left V 3 bases short and J 5 bases short, with 10 bases between. Germline CDR1 LNHDA, CDR2 SQIVND (reference sequence). CDR3 amino acids: CASSIEQGTEAFF. The CDR3 region has the DNA TGTGCCAGTAGTATTGAACAGGGTACTGAAGCTTTCTTT.